This entry lists 15 T cell receptor beta chains sequenced from one sample in a study of T cell responses to AZD1222 COVID-19 vaccine. Profiling relied on immunoSEQ multiplex PCR, and the TCRdb table lists in-frame clones only, not all of them. The sample carries 120,000 or so clones, roughly 86% recorded once. This material consisted of peripheral blood, taken on day 0 of AZD1222 vaccination. All receptors come from an adult in good health.

This rearrangement joins TRBV7-2 to TRBJ2-3; weak D call: TRBD2 (5 bases). V dropped 0 bases and J dropped 0 bases, with 10 bases sitting between them. The CDR3 length is 16 residues. Germline V gene sequence: CDR1 SGHTA, CDR2 FQGNSA. CDR3 sequence reads: CASSLAGAGSTDTQYF. The CDR3 nucleotides read TGTGCCAGCAGCTTAGCGGGAGCCGGCAGCACAGATACGCAGTATTTT.

This sequence joins TRBV7-2 and TRBJ1-2; D is possibly TRBD1 (5 bases). The germline gives CDR1 SGHTA, CDR2 FQGNSA. V was pared by 6 bases and J by 5 bases, with 16 bases between. The CDR3 length is 14 residues. The CDR3 region has the DNA TGTGCCAGCAGATCCCCGGGACGGATATATGGCTACACCTTC. This encodes CASRSPGRIYGYTF.

The chain is built from TRBV4-1 and TRBJ1-1, with a possible D match to TRBD1 (5 bases). The germline V and J ends were trimmed by 8 bases and 4 bases, with 17 bases remaining between them. The CDR3 consists of 14 residues. Germline values: CDR1 MGHRA, CDR2 YSYEKL. CDR3 protein: CASALGAWGTEAFF. In DNA form, the CDR3 reads TGCGCCAGCGCCTTAGGGGCTTGGGGCACTGAAGCTTTCTTT.

CDR3 sequence reads: CASTPTAGYEQYF. The CDR3 coding sequence is TGTGCCAGCACCCCCACGGCGGGGTACGAGCAGTACTTC. The chain links TRBV6-5 to TRBJ2-7, with D maybe TRBD2 (6 bases). Trimming cost V 7 bases and J 4 bases, with 14 bases left between them. Looked up from germline, CDR1 is MNHEY and CDR2 is SVGAGI. The length of the CDR3 is 13 residues.

This chain joins TRBV5-6 and TRBJ2-7; 8 bases agree with TRBD1. V gave up 4 bases and J gave up 4 bases; unmatched junction bases: 13. The CDR3 extends over 16 amino acids. CDR1 is SGHDT, CDR2 YYEEEE, per germline. This CDR3 reads CASSRQGLEGAYEQYF. The CDR3 bases are TGTGCCAGCAGCAGACAGGGGCTGGAGGGGGCATACGAGCAGTACTTC.

The V call is TRBV19, the J call TRBJ2-7, with D perhaps TRBD1 (6 bases). Germline V gives CDR1 LNHDA, CDR2 SQIVND (reference sequence). The ends were cut back, 7 bases at V and 1 base at J, with 11 bases in the middle. The CDR3 covers 13 residues. CDR3 coding DNA: TGTGCCAGTAATCCAGGGGATTCCTACGAGCAGTACTTC. Translation gives CASNPGDSYEQYF.

The chain has TRBV20-1 and TRBJ2-7; no clear D. The CDR3 is 12 amino acids. Germline V CDR1 and CDR2: DFQATT, SNEGSKA (reference sequence). V gave up 3 bases and J gave up 3 bases, with 9 bases separating them. CDR3 amino acids: CSASQYLYEQYF. In DNA form, the CDR3 reads TGCAGTGCTAGTCAGTATCTCTACGAGCAGTACTTC.

This sequence joins TRBV5-6 and TRBJ2-7, with D possibly called TRBD1 or TRBD2 (7 bases each). The CDR3 runs to 15 residues. Trimming removed 0 bases from V and 4 bases from J, with 14 bases in between. The V gene's germline CDR1 is SGHDT and CDR2 YYEEEE. The CDR3 coding sequence is TGTGCCAGCAGCTTGGGTCGACAGGGAGGGTACGAGCAGTACTTC. It translates to CASSLGRQGGYEQYF.

This clone has only a few counts. The chain carries TRBV6-5 and TRBJ1-6; the D is unclear. V dropped 0 bases and J dropped 4 bases, with 10 bases sitting between them. Germline lookup yields CDR1 MNHEY and CDR2 SVGAGI. The length of the CDR3 is 16 residues. The DNA of the CDR3 is TGTGCCAGCAGTTACTCGAACACTGGGTATAATTCACCCCTCCACTTT. Encoded protein: CASSYSNTGYNSPLHF.

The rearrangement uses TRBV10-3 and TRBJ1-6; D gene uncertain. Trimming took off 5 bases at V and 5 bases at J, with 13 bases between the two ends. There are 15 residues in the CDR3. From germline, CDR1 is ENHRY and CDR2 SYGVKD. The CDR3 here is CAISRSTGDNSPLHF. The CDR3 DNA is TGTGCCATCAGTAGATCCACCGGGGATAATTCACCCCTCCACTTT.

The CDR3 nucleotides read TGCGCCAGCAGCTTGGGTGTGGGGGACGGCACAGATACGCAGTATTTT. This gives the protein CASSLGVGDGTDTQYF. This sequence joins TRBV5-1 and TRBJ2-3; the D call may be TRBD1 or TRBD2 (5 bases each). This CDR3 is 16 amino acids long. V shed 0 bases and J shed 1 base, with 12 bases lying between them. The germline gives CDR1 SGHRS, CDR2 YFSETQ.

This rearrangement joins TRBV24-1 to TRBJ1-3; 7 bases match TRBD1. V trimming: 6 bases; J trimming: 2 bases; junction bases outside the gene matches: 3. The CDR3 loop spans 14 amino acids. Germline CDR1 and CDR2: KGHDR and SFDVKD. CDR3: CATSPGGAGNTIYF. CDR3 nucleotide sequence: TGTGCCACCAGTCCAGGGGGGGCTGGAAACACCATATATTTT.

The rearrangement joins TRBV18 to TRBJ1-6, with 7 bases that match TRBD1. The CDR3 extends over 15 amino acids. With 3 bases clipped from V and 10 bases from J, the junction kept 9 bases outside the gene matches. From germline, CDR1 is KGHSH and CDR2 LQKENI. CDR3 DNA sequence: TGTGCCAGCTCACCGGGACAGTCTATTTGGTCACCCCTCCACTTT. It translates to CASSPGQSIWSPLHF.

With respect to this clone: Other DNA sequences in the sample encode the same CDR3. V usage is TRBV10-3 and J usage is TRBJ1-5; D might be TRBD1 (5 bases). Trimming took 6 bases from V and 4 from J, leaving 7 bases between them. Germline CDR1 ENHRY, CDR2 SYGVKD. CDR3 length equals 12 residues. CDR3 sequence: CAIRGGNQPQHF. The CDR3, as DNA: TGTGCCATCAGGGGGGGTAATCAGCCCCAGCATTTT.

The CDR3 nucleotides read TGTGCCAGCAGTTTAGCTGCGAATGGCTACACCTTC. It translates to CASSLAANGYTF. V and J are TRBV12-3 or TRBV12-4 and TRBJ1-2, with D unresolved. Trimming left V 0 bases short and J 6 bases short, with 5 bases between. There are 12 residues in the CDR3.